The rows below give T cell receptor beta chains drawn from one sample of a study of blood T cells in healthy people across ages. TCRdb called the 5' RACE reads again in MiXCR, with one record for every CDR3 protein. The sample carries 900,000 to 950,000 distinct CDR3 sequences, 25% to 30% recorded once. This same sample was also taken into another study, of T cells of mothers and their children.

Sequences were obtained from blood. These receptors all stem from a woman aged 40 to 55 in good health. CDR3s include the opening cysteine and the closing phenylalanine or tryptophan. The order of the fields is J gene, D gene, V gene, CDR3 protein. D genes are given only for firm matches.

J gene: .; D gene: .; V gene: TRBV28; CDR3 protein: CASSLAETGLYEQYF
J gene: TRBJ2-7; D gene: TRBD1; V gene: TRBV20-1; CDR3 protein: CSARTPGQWPSYEQYF
J gene: TRBJ2-1; D gene: .; V gene: TRBV28; CDR3 protein: CASSLAGRISNEQFF
J gene: TRBJ2-5; D gene: .; V gene: TRBV15; CDR3 protein: CATSRDRKSEETQYF
J gene: TRBJ2-3; D gene: TRBD2; V gene: TRBV9; CDR3 protein: CASSVGTSGVDTQYF
J gene: TRBJ1-2; D gene: .; V gene: TRBV3-1; CDR3 protein: CASSQEGGAGGRGGYTF
J gene: TRBJ2-1; D gene: .; V gene: TRBV7-2; CDR3 protein: CASSLGPLYYNEQFF
J gene: TRBJ2-7; D gene: .; V gene: TRBV4-3; CDR3 protein: CASSQRLGLPYEQYF
J gene: TRBJ1-5; D gene: .; V gene: TRBV11-2; CDR3 protein: CASSLGRYQPQHF
J gene: TRBJ2-3; D gene: TRBD2; V gene: TRBV7-2; CDR3 protein: CASSLGSSGGVNTQYF
J gene: TRBJ1-6; D gene: TRBD1; V gene: TRBV7-2; CDR3 protein: CASSRDSNNSPLHF
J gene: TRBJ2-2; D gene: TRBD2; V gene: TRBV7-2; CDR3 protein: CASTSTSGGAVGELFF
J gene: TRBJ1-2; D gene: TRBD1; V gene: TRBV29-1; CDR3 protein: CSVEGPGGAPYGYTF
J gene: .; D gene: TRBD2; V gene: TRBV29-1; CDR3 protein: CSVEGVAQRGAMDEQYF
J gene: TRBJ1-1; D gene: TRBD1; V gene: TRBV11-1; CDR3 protein: CASSQGQGLEAFF
J gene: TRBJ2-1; D gene: TRBD2; V gene: TRBV12-3/TRBV12-4; CDR3 protein: CASSLGGLASYNEQFF
J gene: TRBJ2-7; D gene: .; V gene: TRBV19; CDR3 protein: CASSMNREITYEQYF
J gene: TRBJ2-1; D gene: .; V gene: TRBV6-6; CDR3 protein: CASRIKRGDIQEQFF
J gene: TRBJ2-1; D gene: TRBD2; V gene: TRBV3-1; CDR3 protein: CACSQNRGGRAYNEQFF
J gene: TRBJ2-3; D gene: .; V gene: TRBV12-3/TRBV12-4; CDR3 protein: CASSTYRVAQYF
J gene: TRBJ1-4; D gene: .; V gene: TRBV5-1; CDR3 protein: CASSLGGRRITNEKLFF
J gene: TRBJ1-6; D gene: TRBD1; V gene: TRBV12-3/TRBV12-4; CDR3 protein: CASSLQGAVDTSPLHF
J gene: TRBJ1-4; D gene: TRBD1; V gene: TRBV12-3/TRBV12-4; CDR3 protein: CASSRDRGLEKLFF
J gene: TRBJ1-6; D gene: .; V gene: TRBV28; CDR3 protein: CASSFTKNSPLHF
J gene: TRBJ1-5; D gene: TRBD1; V gene: TRBV12-3/TRBV12-4; CDR3 protein: CASSPRTGASNQPQHF
J gene: TRBJ2-1; D gene: .; V gene: TRBV4-1; CDR3 protein: CASSQDEDTGWDEQFF
J gene: TRBJ1-2; D gene: TRBD1; V gene: TRBV12-3/TRBV12-4; CDR3 protein: CASKTNRGFGYGYTF
J gene: TRBJ2-6; D gene: .; V gene: TRBV2; CDR3 protein: CASSYQIRGRSSGANVLTF
J gene: TRBJ2-5; D gene: TRBD2; V gene: TRBV28; CDR3 protein: CASSYIAGGGETQYF
J gene: TRBJ1-1; D gene: .; V gene: TRBV29-1; CDR3 protein: CSVTLYRDTEAFF
J gene: TRBJ2-5; D gene: TRBD2; V gene: TRBV5-4; CDR3 protein: CASSLGSGGVGETQYF
J gene: TRBJ2-7; D gene: .; V gene: TRBV6-6; CDR3 protein: CASRNGHSQRNEQYF
J gene: TRBJ1-1; D gene: .; V gene: TRBV15; CDR3 protein: CATSPLPAAGTEAFF
J gene: TRBJ1-4; D gene: .; V gene: TRBV7-8; CDR3 protein: CASSLNRGRNEKLFF
J gene: TRBJ2-5; D gene: .; V gene: TRBV28; CDR3 protein: CASRTTPQETQYF
J gene: TRBJ2-7; D gene: TRBD1; V gene: TRBV27; CDR3 protein: CASSLYGTGILSSYEQYF
J gene: TRBJ2-7; D gene: TRBD1; V gene: TRBV20-1; CDR3 protein: CSARLGTGRPYEQYF
J gene: TRBJ2-5; D gene: TRBD1; V gene: TRBV20-1; CDR3 protein: CSPSRGRVETQYF
J gene: TRBJ2-3; D gene: TRBD2; V gene: TRBV20-1; CDR3 protein: CSARASGDTDTQYF
J gene: TRBJ2-7; D gene: .; V gene: TRBV5-1; CDR3 protein: CASSFNRAYEQYF
J gene: TRBJ1-1; D gene: TRBD1; V gene: TRBV6-2/TRBV6-3; CDR3 protein: CASSRGGRGTEAFF
J gene: TRBJ1-1; D gene: .; V gene: TRBV20-1; CDR3 protein: CSARLQRTNTEAFF
J gene: TRBJ1-2; D gene: .; V gene: TRBV6-5; CDR3 protein: CASSSGDRLNGYTF
J gene: TRBJ2-1; D gene: .; V gene: TRBV2; CDR3 protein: CASSAWDEQFF
J gene: TRBJ1-5; D gene: .; V gene: TRBV6-7; CDR3 protein: CASPRWGAEQPQHF
J gene: TRBJ1-5; D gene: .; V gene: TRBV19; CDR3 protein: CASSVGSSNNQPQHF
J gene: TRBJ1-5; D gene: .; V gene: TRBV28; CDR3 protein: CASSLSQVGNQPQHF
J gene: TRBJ2-7; D gene: TRBD2; V gene: TRBV9; CDR3 protein: CASSASPGLAGEQYF